This T cell receptor (beta chain) was documented in a study of blood T cell repertoires in COVID-19. CDR3 length: 15 amino acids. After removal of 6 bases from V and 5 bases from J, the junction contained 4 bases not matched to a gene. Germline V gene data show CDR1 as MDHEN and CDR2 as SYDVKM. Clones were sequenced by immunoSEQ multiplex PCR, and TCRdb holds only the in-frame ones, with some missing. The sample includes just under 350,000 clones, 88% of them seen just once. The source of this sequence is a woman in her 70s with COVID-19, enrolled during active disease. The chain carries TRBV28 and TRBJ2-1; 13 bases match TRBD2. The sample comprised peripheral blood. CDR3 protein: CASSRTSGGHNEQFF. In nucleotides, the CDR3 is TGTGCCAGCAGCCGGACTAGCGGGGGACACAATGAGCAGTTCTTC.